This T cell receptor (beta chain) was profiled in a study of identical twins. Worth noting for this clonotype: What it binds is unknown.

Broader study findings: The study based its conclusions on cross-sectional statistical analysis and did not follow the same donors. Cord blood beta clonotypes that were abundant carried fewer insertions, and memory repertoires showed no such trend.

With 3 bases clipped from V and 4 bases from J, the junction kept 4 bases outside the gene matches. The CDR3 has 16 amino acids. Germline CDR1 is SGHRS and CDR2 is YFSETQ. Using its own MiXCR run on the 5' RACE reads, TCRdb lists one record per CDR3 protein. The data contain some 570,000 distinct CDR3 sequences, about 22% of them singletons. The sample was also reused in another study, on yellow fever vaccine responses in identical twins.

The clonotype comes from a woman between 18 and 29 years old in good health. Sequenced input: CD4+ T cells sorted from blood. The chain has TRBV5-1 and TRBJ2-2, with 12 bases identical to TRBD2. Here the CDR3 DNA reads TGCGCCAGCAGCTCACTAGCGGGGGGAACCACCGGGGAGCTGTTTTTT. Its translation is CASSSLAGGTTGELFF.